These T cell receptor beta chains were read from a single sample in a study of shared clonotypes between healthy human individuals. Sequencing used immunoSEQ multiplex PCR; TCRdb keeps in-frame clones, though not all of them. The sample has about half a million clones; about 84% are singletons. Sample: PBMCs. Receptors originate from a woman between 35 and 50 years old in good health. Some clones in this sample may be carry-over from other donors' samples. CDR3s include the opening cysteine and the closing phenylalanine or tryptophan. Only part of the rows carry a size: once, few, many, or a class if the clone is expanded.

v_call	j_call	clone_size	cdr3_aa
TRBV9	TRBJ1-2	-	CASSVADPIGGYTF
TRBV29-1	TRBJ2-1	few	CSVFLRDEQFF
TRBV5-1	TRBJ2-2	-	CASSFGQGAGTGELFF
TRBV27	TRBJ2-1	once	CASSSLKTSGGYNEQFF
TRBV7-2	TRBJ1-2	-	CASSLGGTAYGYTF
TRBV7-2	TRBJ2-2	once	CASSPQTGQGGTTGELFF
TRBV20-1	TRBJ2-3	-	CRVGTQYF
TRBV28	TRBJ1-1	-	CASRGRPLNTEAFF
TRBV28	TRBJ2-2	-	CASSLPGPTGELFF
TRBV5-1	TRBJ2-5	once	CASSNEVRETQYF
TRBV19	TRBJ2-3	-	CASSRAGADTQYF
TRBV29-1	TRBJ2-1	once	CSVEQTGVNEQFF
TRBV7-7	TRBJ2-3	-	CASSPPGQGAQYF
TRBV27	TRBJ2-3	-	CASSSARTDTQYF
TRBV10-3	TRBJ2-1	few	CAISGPSGKLEDEQFF
TRBV20-1	TRBJ2-7	many	CSARSGSEQYF
TRBV5-4	TRBJ2-3	-	CASGVAGGLTDTQYF
TRBV30	TRBJ2-1	once	CAWSVGLIFSYNEQFF
TRBV18	TRBJ1-4	-	CASSPRGQGDEKLFF
TRBV4-1	TRBJ1-2	-	CASSQADREGYGYTF
TRBV9	TRBJ2-2	-	CASSALGAGGGELFF
TRBV6-1	TRBJ2-7	-	CASSEWLRSGSSYEQYF
TRBV28	TRBJ1-1	-	CASSPRWGTVNTEAFF
TRBV30	TRBJ1-4	-	CAWSVQLNEKLFF
TRBV28	TRBJ1-4	few	CASSDGTVGVWGEKLFF
TRBV7-8	TRBJ2-7	many	CASSLPTSGLLFEQYF
TRBV2	TRBJ2-1	-	CASSAFNNEQFF
TRBV7-9	TRBJ1-3	-	CASSLVVLNTIYF
TRBV7-5	TRBJ2-1	-	CVRSGTGTSGPNTENEQFF
TRBV10-3	TRBJ2-6	-	CAITGQGAAGANVLTF
TRBV6-6	TRBJ2-7	once	CASMPGGMTYEQYF
TRBV9	TRBJ1-3	-	CASSVAGGYSGNTIYF
TRBV6-1	TRBJ1-3	-	CASIPRISGNTIYF
TRBV9	TRBJ2-1	-	CASSVGSDSYNEQFF
TRBV7-6	TRBJ2-7	-	CASSLAPKRTSGVDYEQYF
TRBV5-4	TRBJ1-2	-	CASSLGGPLGQHYGYTF
TRBV4-2	TRBJ2-7	once	CASSQQPSGLAGSYEQYF
TRBV4-2	TRBJ2-1	-	CASSQDHLAVSFYNEQFF
TRBV10-3	TRBJ1-2	-	CAISGTADASYGYTF
TRBV9	TRBJ1-3	-	CASSSLTGRNTIYF
TRBV7-3	TRBJ2-5	-	CASSLNGGGGETQYF
TRBV11-2	-	-	CASSDLTGGFYEQYF
TRBV5-1	TRBJ2-3	-	CASMRGGSTDTQYF
TRBV28	TRBJ1-2	-	CASSFGTRTDYGYTF
TRBV10-3	TRBJ1-4	-	CAISEGQGGLGEKLFF
TRBV10-3	TRBJ2-1	-	CAISEGQGISYNEQFF
TRBV4-1	TRBJ2-1	-	CASSQPGRTRNEQFF
TRBV30	TRBJ2-2	-	CAWSVGPNTGELFF
TRBV5-1	TRBJ1-2	-	CASSWGSYRESEGYTF